Following are 23 T cell receptor beta chains from one sample sequenced in a study of T cell responses to AZD1222 COVID-19 vaccine. Assay used: immunoSEQ multiplex PCR; TCRdb lists only in-frame clones, some missing. The sample holds around 61,000 clones, approximately 85% seen once. This sample comprised peripheral blood, obtained on day 0 of AZD1222 vaccination. The source of these receptors is an adult in good health.

This chain joins TRBV6-5 and TRBJ1-1, with a tentative D call TRBD1 (5 bases). The CDR3 is 11 residues long. V lost 7 bases to trimming and J lost 6 bases, with 9 bases between them. Germline V gene sequence: CDR1 MNHEY, CDR2 SVGAGI. In DNA, the CDR3 is TGTGCCAGCAAAGTAGGGGCTGAAGCTTTCTTT. Encoded protein: CASKVGAEAFF.

The chain carries TRBV7-9 and TRBJ1-1; 9 bases agree with TRBD1. Trimming removed 5 bases from V and 4 bases from J; junction bases left unmatched: 11. CDR1 is SEHNR and CDR2 is FQNEAQ in the germline V gene (reference sequence). The CDR3 has 16 amino acids. CDR3 sequence reads: CASSVSKPTGGTEAFF. The CDR3 DNA sequence: TGTGCCAGCAGCGTTTCCAAACCGACAGGGGGCACTGAAGCTTTCTTT.

V and J are TRBV18 and TRBJ2-5; unclear D gene. CDR3 length equals 13 residues. In germline, CDR1 is KGHSH, CDR2 LQKENI. V was pared by 4 bases and J by 4 bases, with 10 bases between. CDR3 region: CASSLGKGETQYF. CDR3 coding DNA: TGTGCCAGCTCACTGGGTAAAGGAGAGACCCAGTACTTC. Variable domain in full (rest from reference TRBV18 and TRBJ2-5): NAGVMQNPRHLVRRRGQEARLRCSPMKGHSHVYWYRQLPEEGLKFMVYLQKENIIDESGMPKERFSAEFPKEGPSILRIQQVVRGDSAAYFCASSLGKGETQYFGPGTRLLVL.

The chain couples TRBV19 to TRBJ1-1, with 10 nucleotides matching TRBD1. CDR3 length: 14 residues. Germline assignment: CDR1 LNHDA and CDR2 SQIVND (reference sequence). The junction had 1 base not matched to a gene; V was cut back by 5 bases and J by 1 base. The CDR3 region is CASSGTGANTEAFF. CDR3 sequence (DNA): TGTGCCAGTAGTGGGACAGGGGCGAACACTGAAGCTTTCTTT.

The chain uses TRBV6-1 and TRBJ1-2; D is uncertain. Germline V gene data show CDR1 as MNHNS and CDR2 as SASEGT. Trimming stripped 10 bases from V and 2 bases from J, with 17 bases between. This CDR3 is 14 amino acids long. The CDR3 nucleotides are TGTGCCACCTACTATGGAGGAGCGAACTATGGCTACACCTTC. Its translation: CATYYGGANYGYTF.

This clone was counted only a few times. The gene calls are TRBV7-8 and TRBJ2-7, with D possibly called TRBD1 or TRBD2 (5 bases each). The germline V and J ends were trimmed by 1 base and 6 bases, with 10 bases remaining between them. Germline values: CDR1 SGHVS, CDR2 FQNEAQ. The CDR3 is made up of 13 amino acids. This chain's CDR3 is CASSLGFGTEQYF. The DNA of the CDR3 is TGTGCCAGCAGCTTAGGATTCGGGACCGAGCAGTACTTC.

This clone was seen a single time. The rearrangement joins TRBV20-1 to TRBJ2-2; perhaps TRBD2 as D (6 bases). The CDR3 consists of 16 residues. Germline V gene lookup returns CDR1 DFQATT and CDR2 SNEGSKA (reference sequence). Trimming shortened V by 3 bases and J by 3 bases, and 17 bases separated the two germline ends. The CDR3 is CSASPPSGGYTGELFF. CDR3 nucleotide sequence: TGCAGTGCTAGTCCCCCCTCTGGGGGGTACACCGGGGAGCTGTTTTTT.

The V and J genes are TRBV2 and TRBJ1-2, with D maybe TRBD1 (5 bases). The CDR3 sequence is 15 residues long. The V end lost 6 bases, the J end lost 4 bases, and 18 bases lay between the germline ends. Germline CDR1 reads SNHLY; CDR2 reads FYNNEI. The CDR3 coding sequence is TGTGCCAGCAGGACCAAGGGGCCCCCGTCCTATGGCTACACCTTC. This encodes CASRTKGPPSYGYTF.

V usage is TRBV24-1 and J usage is TRBJ2-2; D is tentatively TRBD1 or TRBD2 (5 bases each). V lost 3 bases to trimming and J lost 5 bases, with 12 bases between them. The CDR3 extends over 15 amino acids. The germline V gene has CDR1 KGHDR and CDR2 SFDVKD. The CDR3 loop is CATSDIPGRTGELFF. Here the CDR3 DNA reads TGTGCCACCAGTGATATCCCAGGGAGAACCGGGGAGCTGTTTTTT.

The chain links TRBV7-9 to TRBJ1-2; 7 nucleotides match TRBD1. Germline V lookup: CDR1 SEHNR, CDR2 FQNEAQ (reference sequence). This CDR3 spans 16 amino acids. V shed 1 base, J shed 6 bases, and the junction held 11 bases outside the gene matches. CDR3 nucleotides: TGTGCCAGCAGCTTAGTTGCAGGGGGACCGGAAGATGGCTACACCTTC. Translation gives CASSLVAGGPEDGYTF.

The chain uses TRBV5-6 and TRBJ1-2; D uncertain. This CDR3 has 12 amino acids. Between the trimmed V and J ends, which lost 2 bases and 4 bases, there was a span of 6 bases. Germline V CDR1 and CDR2: SGHDT, YYEEEE. The CDR3 protein is CASSLVGYGYTF. The CDR3 bases are TGTGCCAGCAGCTTAGTAGGCTATGGCTACACCTTC.

This sequence joins TRBV5-8 and TRBJ2-7; possibly TRBD1 or TRBD2 for D (7 bases each). Trimming took off 3 bases at V and 4 bases at J, with 17 bases between the two ends. The CDR3 runs to 15 residues. Per the germline V gene, CDR1 is SGHTS and CDR2 is YDEGEE. The CDR3 region has the DNA TGTGCCAGCAGCTGGGGGAGGGGGCTTTTGTACGAGCAGTACTTC. Protein sequence: CASSWGRGLLYEQYF.

The chain employs TRBV27 and TRBJ1-5; 7 bases map to TRBD1. Germline trimming cut 8 bases from V and 1 base from J; bases unmatched to any gene: 2. The CDR3 length is 13 residues. Germline assignment: CDR1 MNHEY and CDR2 SMNVEV (reference sequence). This CDR3 reads CASPQGSNQPQHF. The CDR3 nucleotides read TGTGCCAGCCCACAGGGGAGCAATCAGCCCCAGCATTTT.

The chain links TRBV5-1 to TRBJ2-4, with D possibly TRBD1 on 5 matching bases. V gave up 0 bases and J gave up 1 base, with 5 bases separating them. The CDR3 spans 14 residues. CDR1 is SGHRS and CDR2 is YFSETQ in the germline V gene. CDR3 coding DNA: TGCGCCAGCAGCTTGGGACAGGCCAAAAACATTCAGTACTTC. Residues: CASSLGQAKNIQYF.

The chain recombines TRBV24-1 with TRBJ2-1, with 8 bases lining up with TRBD1. The CDR3 has 18 residues. V lost 2 bases and J lost 3; bases outside the gene matches: 11. Germline V gene data show CDR1 as KGHDR and CDR2 as SFDVKD. The CDR3 DNA follows: TGTGCCACCAGTGATTCCTGGCAGGACAGGGTAGACTACAATGAGCAGTTCTTC. This gives the protein CATSDSWQDRVDYNEQFF.

Regarding this clone: This CDR3 fails to terminate in the conserved phenylalanine or tryptophan, so it likely reflects a read error. The DNA is left out, because the CDR3 cannot be placed on it with certainty; the CDR3 is given as TCRdb lists it. The V and J genes are TRBV5-4 and TRBJ1-2; the table's D call TRBD1 went unverified against the DNA. Germline-derived CDR1 and CDR2 are SGHNT and YYREEE (reference sequence). Termini included, the CDR3 measures 11 amino acids. The CDR3 sequence: CASSFWDRVEV.

The rearrangement uses TRBV2 and TRBJ1-6; D perhaps matches TRBD1 (5 bases). V lost 8 bases and J 12 bases, leaving 20 bases between the germline ends. The length of the CDR3 is 14 residues. Germline loops: CDR1 SNHLY, CDR2 FYNNEI. In nucleotides, the CDR3 is TGTGCCAGCGCTCTCCAGGGCTTGGGGGGACCCCTCCACTTT. This encodes CASALQGLGGPLHF. Full variable domain (rest looked up from reference TRBV2 and TRBJ1-6): EPEVTQTPSHQVTQMGQEVILRCVPISNHLYFYWYRQILGQKVEFLVSFYNNEISEKSEIFDDQFSVERPDGSNFTLKIRSTKLEDSAMYFCASALQGLGGPLHFGNGTRLTVT.

This rearrangement joins TRBV7-8 to TRBJ2-7, with D hard to call. The CDR3 is 16 amino acids. V dropped 4 bases and J dropped 2 bases, with 18 bases sitting between them. Germline CDR1 SGHVS, CDR2 FQNEAQ. The CDR3 sequence: CASSSPVGKATYEQYF. The CDR3, as DNA: TGTGCCAGCAGCTCGCCCGTGGGGAAGGCCACCTACGAGCAGTACTTC.

This chain links TRBV18 with TRBJ2-3; D is possibly TRBD1 (6 bases). Germline V gives CDR1 KGHSH, CDR2 LQKENI. The V and J ends lost 2 bases and 3 bases respectively, with 15 bases between them. The CDR3 spans 16 residues. CDR3 sequence (DNA): TGTGCCAGCTCACCATCTCTACAGGGTGGAACAGATACGCAGTATTTT. Translated, it gives CASSPSLQGGTDTQYF.

The chain combines TRBV28 with TRBJ1-5; 7 positions match TRBD1. Germline V CDR1 and CDR2: MDHEN, SYDVKM. J was trimmed by 1 base and V by 6 bases; bases with no gene match: 6. CDR3 length equals 15 residues. In nucleotides, the CDR3 is TGTGCCAGCAGGGGAACAGGGGCCAGCAATCAGCCCCAGCATTTT. This sequence encodes CASRGTGASNQPQHF. The entire variable domain, with the rest obtained from reference TRBV28 and TRBJ1-5, is as follows: DVKVTQSSRYLVKRTGEKVFLECVQDMDHENMFWYRQDPGLGLRLIYFSYDVKMKEKGDIPEGYSVSREKKERFSLILESASTNQTSMYLCASRGTGASNQPQHFGDGTRLSIL.

CDR3 nucleotides: TGTGCCAGCAGCTTAGCGCGGGGGATAAAGACCGGGGAGCTGTTTTTT. Amino acid sequence: CASSLARGIKTGELFF. This chain connects TRBV7-9 to TRBJ2-2; 7 nucleotides line up with TRBD2. This CDR3 is built from 16 residues. Losses at the gene ends were 0 bases for V and 5 bases for J; bases not matched to a gene: 6. Germline V gene sequence: CDR1 SEHNR, CDR2 FQNEAQ (reference sequence).

This clone has only one observation. The chain is built from TRBV7-9 and TRBJ1-2; 7 nucleotides align to TRBD1. This CDR3 spans 13 amino acids. Trimming cost V 5 bases and J 7 bases; bases outside gene matches: 7. CDR1 is SEHNR and CDR2 is FQNEAQ in the germline V gene (reference sequence). The CDR3 DNA sequence: TGTGCCAGCAGCGCTACAGGGGTCGGTGGCTACACCTTC. This sequence encodes CASSATGVGGYTF.

The chain links TRBV9 to TRBJ1-1; D gene ambiguous. The length of the CDR3 is 12 residues. Trimming shortened V by 10 bases and J by 4 bases, and 14 bases separated the two germline ends. Germline values: CDR1 SGDLS, CDR2 YYNGEE. The CDR3 nucleotides read TGTGCCTCGACCCGAGGAGGCACTGAAGCTTTCTTT. Its protein product is CASTRGGTEAFF. The whole variable domain, filled in from reference TRBV9 and TRBJ1-1, reads DSGVTQTPKHLITATGQRVTLRCSPRSGDLSVYWYQQSLDQGLQFLIQYYNGEERAKGNILERFSAQQFPDLHSELNLSSLELGDSALYFCASTRGGTEAFFGQGTRLTVV.